In this sample, the clone carrying this T cell receptor (beta chain) turned up many times. This specimen comes from a study of T cell changes during pregnancy in multiple sclerosis. Generated by immunoSEQ multiplex PCR, the TCRdb table keeps only in-frame clones and is missing some. This sample yields 23,000 or so clones, of which about 89% are seen a single time; 13% belongs to the top ten. The CDR3 extends over 14 amino acids. The germline V gene encodes CDR1 SGHTA and CDR2 FQGNSA. V lost 6 bases and J 5 bases, leaving 13 bases between the germline ends. The receptor was isolated from a female donor in good health, enrolled as a control in a pregnancy study. The chain recombines TRBV7-2 with TRBJ2-2; the D is unclear. Specimen: CD8+ T cells from peripheral blood mononuclear cells, collected in the first trimester of pregnancy. CDR3 sequence reads: CASRARSGTGELFF. The CDR3 region has the DNA TGTGCCAGCAGAGCGAGGAGTGGTACCGGGGAGCTGTTTTTT.